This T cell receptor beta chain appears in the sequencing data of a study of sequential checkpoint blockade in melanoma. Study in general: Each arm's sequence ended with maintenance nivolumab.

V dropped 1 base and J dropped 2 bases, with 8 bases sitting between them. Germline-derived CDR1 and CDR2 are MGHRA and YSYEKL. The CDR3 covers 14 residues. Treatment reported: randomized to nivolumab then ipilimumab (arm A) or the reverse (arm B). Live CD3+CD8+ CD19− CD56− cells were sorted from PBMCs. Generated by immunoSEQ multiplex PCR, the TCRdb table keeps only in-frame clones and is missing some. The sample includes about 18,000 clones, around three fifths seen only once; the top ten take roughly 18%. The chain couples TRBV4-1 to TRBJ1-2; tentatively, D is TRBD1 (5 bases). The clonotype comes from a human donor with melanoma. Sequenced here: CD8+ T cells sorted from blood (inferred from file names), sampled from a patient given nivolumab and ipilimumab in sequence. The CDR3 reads CASSQAEGNYGYTF. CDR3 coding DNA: TGCGCCAGCAGCCAAGCGGAGGGGAACTATGGCTACACCTTC.